This TCR beta chain is drawn from a study of blood T cell repertoires in COVID-19. Here immunoSEQ multiplex PCR was the method, and the copy in TCRdb shows in-frame clones only, minus some. The table shows 250,000 to 350,000 clones, with 88% occurring only once. Per germline, CDR1 SNHLY and CDR2 FYNNEI. This CDR3 spans 12 amino acids. Trimming took off 11 bases at V and 6 bases at J, with 15 bases between the two ends. This clone was detected only once. The rearrangement joins TRBV2 to TRBJ2-3; perhaps TRBD1 as D (5 bases). The TCR originated in a woman in her 50s with active or convalescent COVID-19. The sample taken for sequencing was peripheral blood. As DNA, the CDR3 is TGTGCCGCTGCGCAGGGCTCCGATACGCAGTATTTT. This sequence encodes CAAAQGSDTQYF. Full variable domain (missing parts from reference TRBV2 and TRBJ2-3): EPEVTQTPSHQVTQMGQEVILRCVPISNHLYFYWYRQILGQKVEFLVSFYNNEISEKSEIFDDQFSVERPDGSNFTLKIRSTKLEDSAMYFCAAAQGSDTQYFGPGTRLTVL.